This TCR beta chain was identified in a study of blood T cell repertoires in COVID-19. With 3 bases removed from V and 2 bases from J, the gap between germline ends came to 13 bases. The CDR3 is 15 amino acids. Germline CDR1 is SEHNR and CDR2 is FQNEAQ (reference sequence). Measured with immunoSEQ multiplex PCR; TCRdb has only the in-frame clones, and not every one. The sample consists of about 83,000 clones, 90% of them appearing once. V and J are TRBV7-9 and TRBJ2-5; D might be TRBD2 (6 bases). This TCR was recovered from a woman older than 75 with active or convalescent COVID-19. The sequenced sample consisted of peripheral blood. CDR3 bases: TGTGCCAGCAGCTTGGGACTGGGACTTCAAGAGACCCAGTACTTC. This gives the protein CASSLGLGLQETQYF.